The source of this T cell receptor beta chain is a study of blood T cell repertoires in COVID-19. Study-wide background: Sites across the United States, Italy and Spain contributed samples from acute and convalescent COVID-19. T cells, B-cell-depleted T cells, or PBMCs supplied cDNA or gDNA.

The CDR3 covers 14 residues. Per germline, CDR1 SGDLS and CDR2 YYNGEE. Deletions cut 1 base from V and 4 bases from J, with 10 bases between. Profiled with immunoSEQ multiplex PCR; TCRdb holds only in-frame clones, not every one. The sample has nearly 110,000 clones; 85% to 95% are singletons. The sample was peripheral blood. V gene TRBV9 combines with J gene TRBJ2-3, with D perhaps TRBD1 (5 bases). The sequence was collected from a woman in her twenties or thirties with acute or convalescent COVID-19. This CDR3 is CASSVKLTADTQYF. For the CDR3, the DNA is TGTGCCAGCAGCGTAAAATTGACAGCAGATACGCAGTATTTT.